This T cell receptor (beta chain) was sequenced in a study of PD-1 blockade in classical Hodgkin lymphoma (TCRdb year 2020). Describing the broader study: Nivolumab dosing was 3 mg/kg intravenously every 2 weeks, continuing until either disease progression or unacceptable toxicity. A peripheral blood immune signature of response to PD-1 blockade in classical Hodgkin lymphoma was defined using TCR beta sequencing and CyTOF.

The label giving this sample's time point can be read as: cycle 1 day 1 (C1D1), immediately before nivolumab initiation. Relapse after autologous stem cell transplantation had occurred in all trial patients, and cohorts A, B and C were distinguished by prior brentuximab vedotin exposure. The trial cohort comprised more than 55 patients with relapsed/refractory classical Hodgkin lymphoma whose best overall responses were complete response, partial response or progressive disease. In the multi-cohort phase II CheckMate 205 trial, trial patients received single-agent nivolumab. An independent review committee assessed best overall response using the 2007 International Working Group response criteria. Trial PBMCs were obtained immediately prior to nivolumab initiation (C1D1) and on therapy at cycle 2 day 1 and cycle 4 day 1. Peripheral blood was collected in 8 mL Vacutainer Cell Preparation Tubes, from which PBMCs were isolated by centrifugation and then cryopreserved.

Remarks on this clone: It lacks a known antigen. The sample holds no much larger clone one base away, and base qualities are not on file.

The Qiagen DNeasy kit was used to extract genomic DNA from unsorted PBMCs and from the negatively selected CD4+ and CD8+ fractions. TCR beta CDR3 regions were amplified by immunoSEQ multiplex PCR using primers annealing to V and J segments. A synthetic immune receptor repertoire was used to minimize amplification bias, and any remaining bias was removed computationally after sequencing. The study's processing was this. Custom Python scripts were used to quantify repertoire diversity as the Shannon entropy index. Unsorted, CD4+ and CD8+ repertoires were analyzed separately, except for combined analyses in which CD4+ and CD8+ sequences were merged in silico. Clonal expansion was defined as a frequency increase of at least 2-fold after treatment compared with C1D1, and clones undetected at baseline were assigned a pseudocount of 0.5. Singleton clones were defined as clones with 0 or 1 copy at C1D1, and non-singleton clones were defined as clones with 2 or more copies. By matching protein sequences in sorted samples from the same patient, clones expanded in unsorted samples were annotated as CD4+, CD8+ or unknown. Diversity changes from C1D1 to C4D1 were tested in paired samples using Wilcoxon tests. Here the immuneACCESS table is served through TCRdb, limited to in-frame sequences with V and J called. Missing clones are a known gap in these copies; in checked studies unresolved V genes cover under half, and the rest lacks a known reason. That table is the source of V, J and clone size, and D and trimming were worked out from the DNA. The table for this sample lists approximately 24,000 clones; approximately 84% of them were counted only once. The ten largest clones capture about 2.7% of the sample.

The germline V gene yields MGHDK for CDR1 and SYGVNS for CDR2. Spanning cysteine to phenylalanine, the CDR3 consists of 15 amino acids. The DNA shown is the 45-base CDR3, in frame from base 1. The junction carries 11 bases between V and J, which are trimmed by 3 bases and 5 bases respectively. The investigation overall reported the following: Trial patients achieving complete response had baseline diversity similar to newly diagnosed patients, whereas partial responders and progressors had significantly lower diversity. By C4D1, a significant rise was seen in CD4+ TCR diversity but not in CD8+ TCR diversity (p=0.0027 vs p=0.16), and the rise was most apparent among complete responders (p=0.02). Baseline TCR diversity was reported to be lower in newly diagnosed patients than in healthy donors and to be lower still in relapsed/refractory patients. Diversity was lower in patients who began nivolumab less than 1 year after ASCT, so these patients were left out of later analyses to avoid confounding by immune reconstitution. The study was limited to a single clinical trial cohort, and causes of repertoire differences, possibly disease activity or prior therapy, remained undefined.

The chain is assembled from TRBV25-1 and TRBJ1-6, with the D gene not clear enough to name. The sample in question was peripheral blood mononuclear cells (PBMCs), obtained at baseline. The receptor was isolated from a human donor with classical Hodgkin lymphoma. CDR3 sequence: CASSESIRDNSPLHF. The nucleotides read TGTGCCAGCAGTGAGTCTATCCGGGATAATTCACCCCTCCACTTT.